Listed here are 20 T cell receptor beta chains from one sample, sequenced in a study of T cells expressing NK-cell markers. TCRdb re-called the 5' RACE reads; every CDR3 protein appears as one record, without DNA. This table holds more than 120,000 distinct CDR3 sequences. The sample was blood T cells: a sorted CD56 or NKG2C T cell subset, CD4+ or CD8+ T cells, or bulk PBMC T cells (not recorded which). The receptor source for this set is a man younger than 30 in good health.

The J gene is TRBJ2-1, the V gene TRBV6-1; TCRdb's D call of TRBD2 is untestable without DNA. CDR1 is MNHNS, CDR2 SASEGT, per germline. The length of the CDR3 is 15 residues. The CDR3 here is CASSEDTGSNNEQFF.

The CDR3 sequence: CASSHAGEVQPQHF. This chain links TRBV3-1 with TRBJ1-5; the TRBD1 assignment by TCRdb is unverifiable without DNA. The CDR3 extends over 14 amino acids. The germline V gene has CDR1 LGHDT and CDR2 YNNKEL (reference sequence).

The rearrangement uses TRBV18 and TRBJ2-3; TCRdb reports TRBD2, a call that lacks DNA to check it against. CDR1 KGHSH and CDR2 LQKENI come from the germline V gene. The CDR3 consists of 15 residues. CDR3 protein: CASSPIAEPTDTQYF.

The chain recombines TRBV20-1 with TRBJ2-7; TCRdb selects TRBD1, and the lack of DNA leaves this call unchecked. From germline, CDR1 is DFQATT and CDR2 SNEGSKA (reference sequence). The CDR3 sequence is 15 residues long. This CDR3 reads CSARDFGGTLFEQYF.

The chain uses TRBV27 and TRBJ2-3; no DNA is available, so the TRBD1 call from TCRdb remains unchecked. Germline assignment: CDR1 MNHEY and CDR2 SMNVEV (reference sequence). The CDR3 consists of 15 residues. The CDR3 loop reads CASRGGLASTDTQYF.

The chain links TRBV4-3 to TRBJ2-7; TCRdb names TRBD2, which stays unverified in the absence of DNA. The CDR3 covers 13 residues. CDR1 and CDR2 (germline): LGHNA, YSLEER. CDR3 amino acids: CASSPYGSYEQYF.

The chain employs TRBV4-2 and TRBJ2-1. Germline loops: CDR1 LGHNA, CDR2 YNFKEQ. The CDR3 covers 12 residues. The CDR3 sequence: CASSQDHVEQFF.

The chain couples TRBV4-1 to TRBJ2-2; the D call of TRBD1 rests on TCRdb alone, since no DNA is present to check it. Germline V lookup: CDR1 MGHRA, CDR2 YSYEKL. This CDR3 is 14 amino acids long. CDR3 loop: CASSLTGLTGELFF.

V and J are TRBV30 and TRBJ2-7; the D gene TCRdb calls, TRBD2, cannot be checked with no DNA. This CDR3 is 15 amino acids long. Per the germline V gene, CDR1 is GTSNPN and CDR2 is SVGIG (reference sequence). The CDR3 loop reads CAWSPPYGRMREQYF.

The rearrangement uses TRBV5-4 and TRBJ1-5; TCRdb selects TRBD1, and the lack of DNA leaves this call unchecked. The CDR3 contains 15 residues. Germline assignment: CDR1 SGHNT and CDR2 YYREEE (reference sequence). The CDR3 spells CASSPGQNVNQPQHF.

The chain uses TRBV11-2 and TRBJ2-2; TCRdb calls TRBD2, which cannot be checked without DNA. Germline V lookup: CDR1 SGHAT, CDR2 FQNNGV. The CDR3 is made up of 17 amino acids. CDR3 amino acids: CASSYLGLSTDTGELFF.

J is TRBJ1-2 and V is TRBV20-1; without DNA, the TCRdb call of TRBD1 cannot be checked. This CDR3 region has 15 residues. The V gene's germline CDR1 is DFQATT and CDR2 SNEGSKA (reference sequence). The CDR3: CSARDTIQGARGYTF.

V usage is TRBV15 and J usage is TRBJ2-7. The CDR3 runs 13 residues. Germline CDR1 reads LNHNV; CDR2 reads YYDKDF (reference sequence). The CDR3 sequence is CATSPTAFYEQYF.

This chain links TRBV6-2 or TRBV6-3 with TRBJ2-5; TCRdb's D call, TRBD1, is unchecked because there is no DNA. Germline V gives CDR1 MNHEY, CDR2 SVGEGT. The CDR3 consists of 17 residues. This chain's CDR3 is CASSYLRDRGLQETQYF.

The chain couples TRBV20-1 to TRBJ1-4; TCRdb's assignment of TRBD1 cannot be checked, as there is no DNA. This CDR3 region has 17 residues. CDR1 is DFQATT and CDR2 is SNEGSKA in the germline V gene (reference sequence). The CDR3 loop reads CSARIQGILTLNEKLFF.

This chain joins TRBV29-1 and TRBJ2-1; TCRdb designates TRBD1, a call that cannot be tested without DNA. The CDR3 length is 17 residues. CDR1 is SQVTM and CDR2 is ANQGSEA in the germline V gene. Here the CDR3 reads CSVVSVHHSIRSHEQFF.

The rearrangement joins TRBV4-3 to TRBJ2-2; TCRdb indicates TRBD1, and absent DNA this call remains unverified. Germline CDR1 reads LGHNA; CDR2 reads YSLEER. The CDR3 loop spans 16 amino acids. The CDR3 spells CASSHYRVRGTGELFF.

The chain links TRBV7-9 to TRBJ2-3; checking the TCRdb D call of TRBD1 is not possible without DNA. Germline CDR1 and CDR2: SEHNR and FQNEAQ (reference sequence). The CDR3 consists of 16 residues. CDR3: CASRQTGTESADTQYF. Drawing the rest from reference TRBV7-9 and TRBJ2-3, the complete variable domain is DTGVSQNPRHKITKRGQNVTFRCDPISEHNRLYWYRQTLGQGPEFLTYFQNEAQLEKSRLLSDRFSAERPKGSFSTLEIQRTEQGDSAMYLCASRQTGTESADTQYFGPGTRLTVL.

The chain joins TRBV7-8 to TRBJ2-1; TCRdb's D call of TRBD1 is untestable without DNA. The CDR3 totals 13 residues. Germline assignment: CDR1 SGHVS and CDR2 FQNEAQ. The CDR3 sequence is CASSLGGAGEQFF.

This chain uses TRBV12-3 or TRBV12-4 with TRBJ1-2; the TCRdb D gene call, TRBD1, has no DNA to confirm it. This CDR3 has 14 amino acids. CDR3: CASSLTDRGDGYTF.